This TCR beta chain was observed in a study of blood T cell repertoires in COVID-19. This clone was seen only once. Profiling relied on immunoSEQ multiplex PCR, and the TCRdb table lists in-frame clones only, not all of them. Of around 300,000 clones in the sample, 89% were seen once. V lost 8 bases and J lost 1, with 15 bases in between. There are 15 residues in the CDR3. The germline V gene has CDR1 KGHSH and CDR2 LQKENI. The sequence was obtained from a man between 45 and 60 years old with acute or convalescent COVID-19. Sequenced input: peripheral blood. This rearrangement joins TRBV18 to TRBJ1-5; D perhaps matches TRBD1 (5 bases). The CDR3 loop reads CASRPGLESNQPQHF. The DNA of the CDR3 is TGTGCCAGCCGACCGGGACTGGAAAGCAATCAGCCCCAGCATTTT.